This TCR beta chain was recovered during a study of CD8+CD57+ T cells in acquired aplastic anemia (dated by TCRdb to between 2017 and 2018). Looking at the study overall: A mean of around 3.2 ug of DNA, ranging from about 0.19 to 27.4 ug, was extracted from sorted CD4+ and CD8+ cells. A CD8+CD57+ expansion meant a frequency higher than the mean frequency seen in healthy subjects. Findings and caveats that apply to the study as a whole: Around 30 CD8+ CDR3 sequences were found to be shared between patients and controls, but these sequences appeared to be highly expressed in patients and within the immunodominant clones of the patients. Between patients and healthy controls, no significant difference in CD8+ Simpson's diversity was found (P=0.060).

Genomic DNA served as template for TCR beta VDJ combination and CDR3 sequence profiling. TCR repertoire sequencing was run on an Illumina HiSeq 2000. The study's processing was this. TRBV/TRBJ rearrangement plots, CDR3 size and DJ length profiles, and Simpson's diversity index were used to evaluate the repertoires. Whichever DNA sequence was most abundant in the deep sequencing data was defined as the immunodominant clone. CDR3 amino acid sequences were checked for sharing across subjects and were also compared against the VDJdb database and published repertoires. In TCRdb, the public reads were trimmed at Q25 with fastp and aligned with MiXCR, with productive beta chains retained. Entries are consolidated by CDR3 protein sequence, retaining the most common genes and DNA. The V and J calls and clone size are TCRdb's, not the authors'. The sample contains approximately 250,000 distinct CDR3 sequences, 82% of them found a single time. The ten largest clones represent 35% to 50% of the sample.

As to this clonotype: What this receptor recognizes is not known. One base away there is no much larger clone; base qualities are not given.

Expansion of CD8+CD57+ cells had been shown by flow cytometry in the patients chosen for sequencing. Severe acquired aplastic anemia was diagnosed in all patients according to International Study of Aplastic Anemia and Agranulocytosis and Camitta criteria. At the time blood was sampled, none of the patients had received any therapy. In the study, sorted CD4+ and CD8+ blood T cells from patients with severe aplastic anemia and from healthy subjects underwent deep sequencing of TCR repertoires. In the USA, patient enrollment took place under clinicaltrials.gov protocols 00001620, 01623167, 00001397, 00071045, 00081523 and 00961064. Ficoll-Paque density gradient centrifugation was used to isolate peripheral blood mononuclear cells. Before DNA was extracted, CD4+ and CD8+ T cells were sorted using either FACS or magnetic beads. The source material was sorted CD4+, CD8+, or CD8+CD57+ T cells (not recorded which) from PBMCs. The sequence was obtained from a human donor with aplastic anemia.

The base sequence is TGTGCCAGCAGCTTGGAGAGATTACTTTCACCCCTCCACTACACCTTC. It translates to CASSLERLLSPLHYTF. The rearrangement joined TRBV7-2 to TRBJ1-2; no confident D gene assignment can be made. The CDR1 and CDR2 encoded by the germline V gene are SGHTA and FQGNSA. V is pared back by 3 bases and J by 10 bases, with 24 bases lying between the germline termini. The CDR3 goes from the cysteine to the phenylalanine over 16 residues. Here the CDR3 DNA is all that survives: 48 bases in frame from base 1. Where the CDR3 stops, the reference TRBV7-2 and TRBJ1-2 genes take over; the full variable domain is GAGVSQSPSNKVTEKGKDVELRCDPISGHTALYWYRQSLGQGLEFLIYFQGNSAPDKSGLPSDRFSAERTGGSVSTLTIQRTQQEDSAVYLCASSLERLLSPLHYTFGSGTRLTVV.